This record looks at one T cell receptor (beta chain) sequence and its context. Its cognate antigen has yet to be identified. One base away there is no much larger clone; base qualities are not given. According to the study, the label for this sample's time point signals: baseline before first vaccination. The treatment or condition label corresponds to: meningococcal conjugate vaccine given as trial control. Vaccinee samples were obtained from the UK trials COV001 and COV002, which included a single-blind randomized controlled phase 2/3 trial of AZD1222 (ChAdOx1 nCoV-19) in healthy adults. Trial participant PBMC samples were collected at day 0 and day 28 after the second dose for TCRbeta chain sequencing. Counted from cysteine to phenylalanine, this CDR3 has 12 amino acids. Here the CDR3 DNA is all that survives: 36 bases in frame from base 1. Trimming removed 5 bases from V and 11 bases from J, leaving 15 bases between the germline ends. From the germline V gene (reference sequence), CDR1 is SEHNR and CDR2 is FQNEAQ.

The data stem from a study of T cell responses to AZD1222 COVID-19 vaccine (TCRdb year 2021). About the investigation overall: TCR sequencing covered fewer than 250 trial participants: 200 to 210 given two doses of AZD1222 and approximately 26 given two doses of MenACWY control vaccine. Trial participants were enrolled into age subgroups of 18-55, 56-69 and 70-plus years, which contained approximately 150, 30 and 60 TCR-sequenced participants, respectively.

What the authors observed across the whole study: Only a handful of AZD1222 recipients were SARS-CoV-2 seropositive at baseline, limiting conclusions about previously exposed vaccinees. In the small 56-69-year group, the increase in depth fell short of significance, most likely because of low power. After two AZD1222 doses, both the breadth and the depth of spike-specific TCRs were significantly higher than at day 0 and than in MenACWY recipients. Nearly half of unique spike-specific TCRs reportedly recognized epitopes outside regions mutated in the B.1.351 and B.1.1.7 variants. Participants were mostly white British and included more females than males, and it was suggested by the authors that clonal diversity may have been underestimated. Because no day 14 peak-response samples were available, the repertoires could be characterized only after the peak T cell response. Vaccine-associated CD4 TCRs spanned the whole spike protein, with dominant responses in regions 160-218 and 743-854.

The CDR3 regions of human TCRbeta chains were analyzed by immunosequencing. Per the source publication's procedure: TCRs in the repertoires were matched against a reference library of SARS-CoV-2-specific TCRs that had been generated with the MIRA antigen-specificity platform. Breadth was defined as the fraction of unique TCRs that were SARS-CoV-2-associated. Depth was defined as the fraction of total T cells that were SARS-CoV-2-associated. Using the MIRA data, each spike-specific TCR was mapped to the spike region that the TCR reacts to and placed in a CD4 or CD8 class. Log10-transformed breadth and depth values were compared by one-way ANOVA with Sidak's multiple comparisons tests. This is the immuneACCESS table as TCRdb keeps it, with only in-frame sequences that have V and J called. A part of the clones is gone; compared with another copy, unresolved V genes explain less than half, and the rest is unexplained. Clonal size and the V and J genes are those of that table, whereas D and trimming came from the DNA. In all, the sample holds approximately 60,000 clones, and approximately 89% of those were seen once. The ten top clones hold approximately 19% of the sample.

The source material was peripheral blood, sampled on day 0 of MenACWY control vaccination. The TCR comes from an adult in good health. Recombination linked TRBV7-9 to TRBJ1-1; TRBD1 is possibly the D segment (5 matching bases). Read as DNA, the sequence is TGTGCCAGCAGCCTTCAGGGCCCTGGGGCTTTCTTT. It encodes CASSLQGPGAFF.